Listed here are 20 T cell receptor beta chains from one sample, sequenced in a study of cytomegalovirus exposure and HLA in healthy donors. The PCR contained 60 Vbeta and 13 Jbeta primers. Method: immunoSEQ multiplex PCR; TCRdb's copy keeps in-frame clones and lacks some. The sample contains tens of thousands of clones, approximately 80% of which appear only once. Sequencing input: PBMCs. The receptor set was obtained from a man younger than 35 in good health and CMV-seronegative.

V is TRBV6-6 and J is TRBJ1-6; maybe TRBD1 (6 bases). Trimming removed 5 bases at V and 5 bases at J, with 13 bases between. The CDR3 loop spans 15 amino acids. The germline V gene encodes CDR1 MNHNY and CDR2 SVGAGI (reference sequence). The CDR3 is CASSLRQADNSPLHF. The CDR3 bases are TGTGCCAGCAGTCTACGACAGGCTGATAATTCACCCCTCCACTTT.

The chain is built from TRBV7-9 and TRBJ2-5; 8 nucleotides line up with TRBD1. Unmatched junction bases numbered 6, after V lost 8 bases and J lost 7 bases. Germline V gene lookup returns CDR1 SEHNR and CDR2 FQNEAQ (reference sequence). CDR3 length equals 12 residues. The CDR3 loop reads CASGQGLATQYF. In DNA form, the CDR3 reads TGTGCCAGCGGACAGGGTCTGGCGACCCAGTACTTC.

The gene calls are TRBV25-1 and TRBJ2-3; 11 bases fit TRBD1. After removal of 10 bases from V and 14 bases from J, the junction contained 11 bases not matched to a gene. CDR1 is MGHDK and CDR2 is SYGVNS in the germline V gene. The CDR3 consists of 12 residues. The CDR3 reads CATSGQGVGRYF. CDR3 bases: TGTGCCACCTCGGGACAGGGGGTCGGTCGGTATTTT.

V gene TRBV29-1 combines with J gene TRBJ2-3, with 8 nucleotides matching TRBD1. This CDR3 has 14 amino acids. The germline gives CDR1 SQVTM, CDR2 ANQGSEA. The V and J ends lost 7 bases and 0 bases, in that order; junction bases with no gene match: 6. The CDR3 here is CSAGQGESTDTQYF. In DNA form, the CDR3 reads TGCAGCGCTGGACAGGGTGAAAGCACAGATACGCAGTATTTT.

The chain is built from TRBV7-2 and TRBJ2-3; 10 positions match TRBD1. The trim removed 5 bases at V and 2 bases at J, leaving 13 bases unmatched. The CDR3 has 18 amino acids. Germline values: CDR1 SGHTA, CDR2 FQGNSA. The CDR3: CASSPAVTGTGATDTQYF. The CDR3 DNA follows: TGTGCCAGCAGCCCTGCCGTAACCGGGACAGGGGCCACAGATACGCAGTATTTT.

The chain has TRBV19 and TRBJ2-1; perhaps TRBD1 as D (6 bases). The V and J ends lost 3 bases and 0 bases respectively, with 15 bases between them. The CDR3 is 17 amino acids. Germline V gene lookup returns CDR1 LNHDA and CDR2 SQIVND (reference sequence). The CDR3 coding sequence is TGTGCCAGTAGTATTAGAACAGGGCTTACCTCCTACAATGAGCAGTTCTTC. Residues: CASSIRTGLTSYNEQFF.

CDR3 bases: TGTGCCAGCAGCTTGGAACAGGGGATGGGAAGAGGCACTGAAGCTTTCTTT. Its translation is CASSLEQGMGRGTEAFF. This chain uses TRBV5-4 with TRBJ1-1; 7 bases fit TRBD1. The J segment lost 4 bases and the V segment lost 0 bases, leaving 12 bases of the junction unmatched. The CDR3 spans 17 residues. Germline V gene data show CDR1 as SGHNT and CDR2 as YYREEE (reference sequence).

The genes are TRBV15 and TRBJ1-2, with 9 bases fitting TRBD1. The J segment lost 7 bases and the V segment lost 1 base, leaving 7 bases of the junction unmatched. This CDR3 comprises 15 residues. Germline assignment: CDR1 LNHNV and CDR2 YYDKDF (reference sequence). CDR3 in amino acids: CATSRALQGAPGYTF. For the CDR3, the DNA is TGTGCCACCAGCAGAGCTTTACAGGGGGCGCCTGGCTACACCTTC. The full variable domain, completed using reference TRBV15 and TRBJ1-2, is DAMVIQNPRYQVTQFGKPVTLSCSQTLNHNVMYWYQQKSSQAPKLLFHYYDKDFNNEADTPDNFQSRRPNTSFCFLDIRSPGLGDTAMYLCATSRALQGAPGYTFGSGTRLTVV.

The chain uses TRBV7-6 and TRBJ1-1, with 8 bases identical to TRBD1. V dropped 5 bases and J dropped 0; count of bases not matched to a gene: 14. The CDR3 length is 18 residues. Germline CDR1 SGHVS, CDR2 FNYEAQ. This chain's CDR3 is CASSHPRDRGGVNTEAFF. As DNA, the CDR3 is TGTGCCAGCAGCCACCCCCGAGACAGGGGAGGGGTGAACACTGAAGCTTTCTTT.

The CDR3 DNA sequence: TGTGCCAGCAGTTCCCGGGGGGGCACAGATACGCAGTATTTT. Protein product: CASSSRGGTDTQYF. The V call is TRBV6-5, the J call TRBJ2-3, with 7 positions matching TRBD2. Germline lookup yields CDR1 MNHEY and CDR2 SVGAGI. V trimming: 4 bases; J trimming: 1 base; junction bases outside the gene matches: 2. There are 14 residues in the CDR3.

The genes are TRBV10-3 and TRBJ2-4, with TRBD1 identical over 8 bases. CDR1 is ENHRY, CDR2 SYGVKD, per germline. CDR3 length: 15 residues. The V gene end was trimmed by 6 bases and the J gene end by 1 base; junction bases not matched to a gene: 5. DNA for the CDR3: TGTGCCATCAGCCCAGGGGGCGATGCCAAAAACATTCAGTACTTC. It specifies CAISPGGDAKNIQYF.

This clone was detected only a few times. The rearrangement joins TRBV6-5 to TRBJ1-1; the D gene is possibly TRBD1 (6 bases). This CDR3 is 14 amino acids long. Looked up from germline, CDR1 is MNHEY and CDR2 is SVGAGI. V was trimmed by 6 bases and J by 1 base, leaving 12 bases between them. CDR3 amino acids: CASRSRGWNTEAFF. CDR3 DNA: TGTGCCAGCAGGTCCAGGGGTTGGAACACTGAAGCTTTCTTT.

The J gene is TRBJ2-3, the V gene TRBV5-1; D may be TRBD1 (5 bases). The CDR3 has 12 residues. Germline V gene sequence: CDR1 SGHRS, CDR2 YFSETQ. Trimming took 4 bases from V and 6 from J, leaving 9 bases between them. CDR3: CASSPSGDTQYF. In DNA, the CDR3 is TGCGCCAGCAGCCCCTCAGGGGATACGCAGTATTTT.

V is TRBV14 and J is TRBJ2-5; 14 bases fit TRBD2. The CDR3 has 13 amino acids. Germline CDR1 SGHDN, CDR2 FVKESK. V was clipped by 8 bases and J by 5 bases; unmatched bases: 1. The CDR3 nucleotides read TGTGCCAGCTGGACTAGCGGGGGGGAGACCCAGTACTTC. As protein: CASWTSGGETQYF.

There are a few counts of this clone. V gene TRBV18 combines with J gene TRBJ2-5, with D perhaps TRBD1 (6 bases). CDR3 length: 17 residues. Germline CDR1 KGHSH, CDR2 LQKENI. V was cut by 1 base and J by 3 bases, with 18 bases left in between. The CDR3 DNA is TGTGCCAGCTCACCACTGGGCGGTAACAGGGCCAAAGAGACCCAGTACTTC. It yields the protein CASSPLGGNRAKETQYF.

CDR3 residues: CASSSGQGGNTGELFF. The CDR3 DNA follows: TGTGCCAGCAGCTCGGGACAGGGCGGAAACACCGGGGAGCTGTTTTTT. This chain joins TRBV7-9 and TRBJ2-2; the match to TRBD1 covers 9 bases. The germline CDR1 and CDR2 sequences are SEHNR and FQNEAQ (reference sequence). The J segment lost 2 bases and the V segment lost 4 bases, leaving 5 bases of the junction unmatched. This CDR3 has 16 amino acids. Filled out from reference TRBV7-9 and TRBJ2-2, the complete variable domain reads DTGVSQNPRHKITKRGQNVTFRCDPISEHNRLYWYRQTLGQGPEFLTYFQNEAQLEKSRLLSDRFSAERPKGSFSTLEIQRTEQGDSAMYLCASSSGQGGNTGELFFGEGSRLTVL.

This chain joins TRBV27 and TRBJ2-2, with 8 bases lining up with TRBD1. The junction had 9 bases not matched to a gene; V was cut back by 7 bases and J by 2 bases. The CDR3 loop spans 16 amino acids. Germline assignment: CDR1 MNHEY and CDR2 SMNVEV (reference sequence). CDR3 protein: CASKQRTGTNTGELFF. The CDR3 nucleotides read TGTGCCAGCAAGCAACGGACAGGGACAAACACCGGGGAGCTGTTTTTT.

This clone was recorded a few times. V and J are TRBV7-6 and TRBJ2-3, with 7 positions matching TRBD2. The length of the CDR3 is 18 residues. Losses at the gene ends were 0 bases for V and 1 base for J; bases not matched to a gene: 10. The germline CDR1 and CDR2 sequences are SGHVS and FNYEAQ. CDR3 region: CASSLAGGSGFGTDTQYF. The CDR3 nucleotides are TGTGCCAGCAGCTTAGCGGGGGGGTCGGGATTCGGCACAGATACGCAGTATTTT. The entire variable domain, with the rest obtained from reference TRBV7-6 and TRBJ2-3, is as follows: GAGVSQSPRYKVTKRGQDVALRCDPISGHVSLYWYRQALGQGPEFLTYFNYEAQQDKSGLPNDRFSAERPEGSISTLTIQRTEQRDSAMYRCASSLAGGSGFGTDTQYFGPGTRLTVL.

This clone was counted a few times. This chain joins TRBV11-2 and TRBJ2-7, with D hard to call. With 4 bases removed from V and 5 bases from J, the gap between germline ends came to 6 bases. Germline assignment: CDR1 SGHAT and CDR2 FQNNGV. The CDR3 has 11 amino acids. The CDR3 loop is CASSSWHEQYF. The CDR3 DNA sequence: TGTGCCAGCAGCTCTTGGCACGAGCAGTACTTC.

Only one count was recorded for this clone. The chain combines TRBV6-1 with TRBJ2-7; 12 nucleotides agree with TRBD1. The germline CDR1 and CDR2 sequences are MNHNS and SASEGT. CDR3 size: 15 residues. The J segment lost 3 bases and the V segment lost 3 bases, leaving 3 bases of the junction unmatched. The CDR3 DNA reads TGTGCCAGCAGTGAGGGACAGGGGGCCCTCTACGAGCAGTACTTC. This gives the protein CASSEGQGALYEQYF.